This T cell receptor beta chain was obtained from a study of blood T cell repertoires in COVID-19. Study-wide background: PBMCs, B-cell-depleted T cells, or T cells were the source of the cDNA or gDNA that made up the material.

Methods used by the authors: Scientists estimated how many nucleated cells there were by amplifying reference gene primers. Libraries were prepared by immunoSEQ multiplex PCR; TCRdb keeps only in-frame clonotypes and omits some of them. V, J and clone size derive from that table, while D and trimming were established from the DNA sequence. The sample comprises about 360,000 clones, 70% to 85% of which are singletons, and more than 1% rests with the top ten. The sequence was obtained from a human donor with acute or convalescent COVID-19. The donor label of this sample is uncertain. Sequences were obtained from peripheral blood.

Written as DNA, the CDR3 is TGTGCCAGCTCAGCGGACAGGGTGTTTCAGCCCCAGCATTTT. Protein: CASSADRVFQPQHF. The chain has TRBV18 and TRBJ1-5, with 8 bases matching TRBD1. The CDR3 consists of 14 residues. Germline V gene data show CDR1 as KGHSH and CDR2 as LQKENI. Unmatched junction bases numbered 6, after V lost 5 bases and J lost 6 bases.